The 26 T cell receptor beta chains in this list originate from one sample, sequenced in a study of blood T cell repertoires in COVID-19. TCRdb's table, derived via immunoSEQ multiplex PCR, lists solely in-frame clones and lacks some. This sample has some 94,000 clones, with about nine tenths found just once. The specimen was peripheral blood. These receptors originate from a human donor in a cohort sampled during active COVID-19.

This clone has a handful of counts. V usage is TRBV11-2 and J usage is TRBJ2-4, with TRBD2 matching 10 bases. CDR1 SGHAT and CDR2 FQNNGV come from the germline V gene. V dropped 7 bases and J dropped 3; count of bases not matched to a gene: 12. The CDR3 runs to 17 residues. The DNA of the CDR3 is TGTGCCAGCAAGCCCAGCGGGAGGGCCGTGGACAAAAACATTCAGTACTTC. It yields the protein CASKPSGRAVDKNIQYF.

This rearrangement joins TRBV19 to TRBJ2-1; 8 bases line up with TRBD2. Looked up from germline, CDR1 is LNHDA and CDR2 is SQIVND (reference sequence). Losses at the gene ends were 1 base for V and 5 bases for J; bases not matched to a gene: 7. The CDR3 contains 16 residues. The CDR3 nucleotides are TGTGCCAGTAGTATAGGAACTAGCGGCAAAAACAATGAGCAGTTCTTC. It codes for CASSIGTSGKNNEQFF.

The genes are TRBV5-4 and TRBJ2-6; no definite D call. CDR1 SGHNT and CDR2 YYREEE come from the germline V gene (reference sequence). CDR3 length: 16 amino acids. Trimming took 0 bases from V and 0 from J, leaving 7 bases between them. The CDR3 spells CASSLEHYSGANVLTF. CDR3 nucleotide sequence: TGTGCCAGCAGCTTGGAACACTACTCTGGGGCCAACGTCCTGACTTTC.

J is TRBJ2-2 and V is TRBV21-1; the D segment call TRBD2 is taken from the table without a DNA check. TRBV21-1 is an annotated pseudogene. This CDR3 is built from 19 residues. CDR3 sequence: CASSPGGSGRASDTGELFF. The CDR3 DNA reads as TGTGCCAGCAGCCCCGGGGGGAGCGGGAGGGCTTCTGACACCGGGGAGCTGTTTTTT.

A word on this clone: One junction end disagrees with the germline gene, perhaps due to a read error. The chain combines TRBV18 with TRBJ1-1, with D tentatively TRBD1 (5 bases). This CDR3 is 15 amino acids long. Germline values: CDR1 KGHSH, CDR2 LQKENI. The CDR3 DNA sequence: TGTGCCAGCTCTCCACCAGCGGGGGAGGGCACTGAAGCTTTCTTT. Translating gives CASSPPAGEGTEAFF.

This rearrangement joins TRBV5-1 to TRBJ1-2, with D tentatively TRBD1 (5 bases). The V gene lost 0 bases and the J gene lost 2 bases, with 14 bases spanning the gap. This CDR3 contains 16 residues. Per the germline V gene, CDR1 is SGHRS and CDR2 is YFSETQ. CDR3 coding DNA: TGCGCCAGCAGCTTGGGCGCGGGGCCTGGAAACTATGGCTACACCTTC. Amino acid sequence: CASSLGAGPGNYGYTF.

V gene TRBV7-9 combines with J gene TRBJ1-2; 12 nucleotides line up with TRBD1. Per the germline V gene, CDR1 is SEHNR and CDR2 is FQNEAQ (reference sequence). CDR3 length: 15 residues. Germline trimming cut 2 bases from V and 6 bases from J; bases unmatched to any gene: 4. This CDR3 is CASSLRGQGADGYTF. The DNA for the CDR3 is TGTGCCAGCAGCTTAAGGGGACAGGGGGCAGATGGCTACACCTTC.

The J gene is TRBJ2-3, the V gene TRBV2; TRBD2 aligns across 9 bases. Germline V gene lookup returns CDR1 SNHLY and CDR2 FYNNEI. The CDR3 contains 15 residues. V lost 5 bases and J lost 6; bases outside the gene matches: 9. The CDR3 protein is CASSPRLAAMDTQYF. DNA of the CDR3: TGTGCCAGCAGTCCCCGACTAGCGGCCATGGATACGCAGTATTTT. Together with reference TRBV2 and TRBJ2-3, the CDR3 gives the full variable domain: EPEVTQTPSHQVTQMGQEVILRCVPISNHLYFYWYRQILGQKVEFLVSFYNNEISEKSEIFDDQFSVERPDGSNFTLKIRSTKLEDSAMYFCASSPRLAAMDTQYFGPGTRLTVL.

This chain connects TRBV9 to TRBJ2-2, with 10 bases lining up with TRBD2. From germline, CDR1 is SGDLS and CDR2 YYNGEE. Unmatched junction bases numbered 5, after V lost 0 bases and J lost 6 bases. The CDR3 extends over 16 amino acids. CDR3 in amino acids: CASSVVSSGSSGELFF. DNA for the CDR3: TGTGCCAGCAGCGTAGTGTCTAGCGGGAGTTCCGGGGAGCTGTTTTTT.

The CDR3 region is CASSPRTGTGEKLFF. The CDR3 DNA sequence: TGTGCCAGCAGCCCCCGGACAGGGACGGGTGAAAAACTGTTTTTT. V usage is TRBV6-6 and J usage is TRBJ1-4, with 8 nucleotides matching TRBD1. With 6 bases clipped from V and 7 bases from J, the junction kept 10 bases outside the gene matches. In germline, CDR1 is MNHNY, CDR2 SVGAGI (reference sequence). This CDR3 has 15 amino acids.

DNA of the CDR3: TGTGCCAGCAGCCGGGTAACGGGGCTAGCGGGGGAGGGCACCGGGGAGCTGTTTTTT. This gives the protein CASSRVTGLAGEGTGELFF. This chain joins TRBV4-2 and TRBJ2-2; 10 nucleotides agree with TRBD2. With 4 bases clipped from V and 4 bases from J, the junction kept 15 bases outside the gene matches. Germline CDR1 reads LGHNA; CDR2 reads YNFKEQ. The CDR3 consists of 19 residues.

In its sample, this clone was seen a few times. CDR3 coding DNA: TGTGCCAGCAGTTTTATTTTGGGATTGGGAAGGGAGGGTTTAATCAGCAATCAGCCCCAGCATTTT. The encoded protein is CASSFILGLGREGLISNQPQHF. The chain employs TRBV28 and TRBJ1-5; no reliable D call. The V gene lost 3 bases and the J gene lost 1 base, with 31 bases spanning the gap. The CDR3 contains 22 residues. The V gene's germline CDR1 is MDHEN and CDR2 SYDVKM.

The chain employs TRBV3-1 (or the pseudogene TRBV3-2) and TRBJ1-1; tentatively, D is TRBD1 (5 bases). Germline CDR1 LGHDT, CDR2 YNNKEL (reference sequence). CDR3 length: 12 residues. V gave up 8 bases and J gave up 8 bases, with 15 bases separating them. The CDR3 DNA reads as TGTGCCAGCGGGGGGAGCTTCGGGGAAGCTTTCTTT. Its protein is CASGGSFGEAFF.

V and J are TRBV7-3 and TRBJ2-1, with 12 bases fitting TRBD2. The V gene end was trimmed by 3 bases and the J gene end by 7 bases; junction bases not matched to a gene: 4. The CDR3 covers 15 residues. Germline V gene sequence: CDR1 SGHTA, CDR2 FQGTGA. The CDR3 DNA is TGTGCCAGCAGCTTGACTAGCGGGAGATCAAATGAGCAGTTCTTC. It yields the protein CASSLTSGRSNEQFF.

The J gene is TRBJ2-7, the V gene TRBV3-1 (or the pseudogene TRBV3-2); TRBD1 matches 10 bases. Germline V gene data show CDR1 as LGHDT and CDR2 as YNNKEL (reference sequence). CDR3 length equals 16 residues. Germline trimming cut 0 bases from V and 4 bases from J; bases unmatched to any gene: 6. This CDR3 reads CASSQDRTGGLYEQYF. As DNA, the CDR3 is TGTGCCAGCAGCCAAGATAGGACAGGGGGTCTGTACGAGCAGTACTTC.

The genes are TRBV28 and TRBJ2-7; 9 nucleotides line up with TRBD2. Germline CDR1 and CDR2: MDHEN and SYDVKM. The CDR3 totals 14 residues. Unmatched junction bases numbered 5, after V lost 6 bases and J lost 2 bases. CDR3 in amino acids: CASRGSSGTYEQYF. The CDR3 nucleotides read TGTGCCAGCAGGGGGTCTAGCGGGACCTACGAGCAGTACTTC. Full variable domain (outside the CDR3, taken from reference TRBV28 and TRBJ2-7): DVKVTQSSRYLVKRTGEKVFLECVQDMDHENMFWYRQDPGLGLRLIYFSYDVKMKEKGDIPEGYSVSREKKERFSLILESASTNQTSMYLCASRGSSGTYEQYFGPGTRLTVT.

The J gene is TRBJ1-5, the V gene TRBV3-1 (or the pseudogene TRBV3-2); D remains unclear. There are 15 residues in the CDR3. V lost 3 bases, J lost 3 bases, and 12 bases lay in between. Per germline, CDR1 LGHDT and CDR2 YNNKEL (reference sequence). CDR3 coding DNA: TGTGCCAGCAGCCAGGTACCAGAACCCAATCAGCCCCAGCATTTT. Protein product: CASSQVPEPNQPQHF.

The chain uses TRBV6-2 or TRBV6-3 and TRBJ1-2; unclear D gene. Trimming removed 2 bases from V and 7 bases from J, with 14 bases in between. Germline loops: CDR1 MNHEY, CDR2 SVGEGT. The CDR3 spans 14 residues. This chain's CDR3 is CASSYVFRESGYTF. The CDR3 DNA reads TGTGCCAGCAGTTACGTGTTCCGGGAGAGTGGCTACACCTTC.

The chain couples TRBV3-1 (or the pseudogene TRBV3-2) to TRBJ2-5; no clear D gene. This CDR3 contains 12 residues. Trimming stripped 1 base from V and 7 bases from J, with 7 bases between. The germline V gene has CDR1 LGHDT and CDR2 YNNKEL (reference sequence). This CDR3 reads CASSQAERTQYF. Here the CDR3 DNA reads TGTGCCAGCAGCCAAGCGGAGCGGACCCAGTACTTC.

This clone occurred a few times. The chain couples TRBV6-2 or TRBV6-3 to TRBJ2-5, with TRBD1 matching over 11 bases. The CDR3 sequence is 15 residues long. The junction had 5 bases not matched to a gene; V was cut back by 4 bases and J by 4 bases. The germline gives CDR1 MNHEY, CDR2 SVGEGT. CDR3 sequence (DNA): TGTGCCAGCAGTTCACCGGGACAGGGGGTAGAGACCCAGTACTTC. This codes for CASSSPGQGVETQYF.

V and J are TRBV5-6 and TRBJ1-2; 7 bases are a match to TRBD1. CDR1 and CDR2 from the germline V gene are SGHDT and YYEEEE. Losses at the gene ends were 1 base for V and 5 bases for J; bases not matched to a gene: 5. The CDR3 covers 14 residues. CDR3 sequence: CASSLPDRRYGYTF. CDR3 nucleotide sequence: TGTGCCAGCAGCTTGCCGGACAGGCGATATGGCTACACCTTC.

The V call is TRBV12-3 or TRBV12-4, the J call TRBJ1-2; possibly TRBD1 for D (6 bases). With 6 bases removed from V and 4 bases from J, the gap between germline ends came to 9 bases. This CDR3 is built from 12 residues. The CDR3 sequence: CASSNRVYGYTF. CDR3 bases: TGTGCCAGCAGCAACAGGGTCTATGGCTACACCTTC.

This clone was seen a handful of times. Written as DNA, the CDR3 is TGTGCCAGCAGTTTGGGCCCGACCTACGAGCAGTACTTC. As protein: CASSLGPTYEQYF. This rearrangement joins TRBV28 to TRBJ2-7; no definite D call. CDR1 is MDHEN and CDR2 is SYDVKM in the germline V gene. The V gene lost 3 bases and the J gene lost 2 bases, with 8 bases spanning the gap. The CDR3 runs 13 residues.

The chain recombines TRBV6-1 with TRBJ2-7; D gene ambiguous. The CDR3 is 15 residues long. Deletions cut 1 base from V and 0 bases from J, with 10 bases between. From germline, CDR1 is MNHNS and CDR2 SASEGT. The chain's CDR3 is CASSEVPPSSYEQYF. CDR3 coding DNA: TGTGCCAGCAGTGAAGTGCCTCCGAGCTCCTACGAGCAGTACTTC.

This sequence joins TRBV28 and TRBJ1-1; 8 bases are shared with TRBD1. The V gene end was trimmed by 6 bases and the J gene end by 1 base; junction bases not matched to a gene: 7. CDR1 is MDHEN, CDR2 SYDVKM, per germline. The length of the CDR3 is 15 residues. Here the CDR3 reads CASSLQGATNTEAFF. CDR3 nucleotide sequence: TGTGCCAGCAGCCTTCAGGGGGCGACGAACACTGAAGCTTTCTTT.

J is TRBJ2-7 and V is TRBV28; TRBD1 matches at 8 bases. The CDR3 loop spans 13 amino acids. V shed 6 bases, J shed 6 bases, and the junction held 7 bases outside the gene matches. The germline CDR1 and CDR2 sequences are MDHEN and SYDVKM. The CDR3 reads CASRQRQGSEQYF. The CDR3 nucleotides are TGTGCCAGCAGACAACGACAGGGGTCCGAGCAGTACTTC. The full variable domain, rest sourced from reference TRBV28 and TRBJ2-7, is DVKVTQSSRYLVKRTGEKVFLECVQDMDHENMFWYRQDPGLGLRLIYFSYDVKMKEKGDIPEGYSVSREKKERFSLILESASTNQTSMYLCASRQRQGSEQYFGPGTRLTVT.